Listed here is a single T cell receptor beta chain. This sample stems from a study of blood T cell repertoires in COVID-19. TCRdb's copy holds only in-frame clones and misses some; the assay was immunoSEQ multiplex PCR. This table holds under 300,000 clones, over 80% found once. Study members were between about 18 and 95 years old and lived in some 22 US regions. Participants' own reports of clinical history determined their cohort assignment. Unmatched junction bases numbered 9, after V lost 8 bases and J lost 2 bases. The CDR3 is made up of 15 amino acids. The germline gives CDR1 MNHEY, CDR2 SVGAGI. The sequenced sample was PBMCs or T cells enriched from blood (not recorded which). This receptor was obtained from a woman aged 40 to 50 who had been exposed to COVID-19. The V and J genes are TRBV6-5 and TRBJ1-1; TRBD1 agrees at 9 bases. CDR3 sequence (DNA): TGTGCCAGCGGGGAAACAGGGGGCGGTAACACTGAAGCTTTCTTT. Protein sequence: CASGETGGGNTEAFF.